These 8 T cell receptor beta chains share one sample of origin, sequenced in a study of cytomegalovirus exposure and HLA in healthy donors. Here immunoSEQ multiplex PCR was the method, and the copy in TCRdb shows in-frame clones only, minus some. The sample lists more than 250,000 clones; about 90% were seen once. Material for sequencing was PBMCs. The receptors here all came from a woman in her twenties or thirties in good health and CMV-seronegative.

DNA for the CDR3: TGTGCCAGTAGCGAAGCGGGGACAGGGCAAGGCACGCAGTATTTT. It encodes CASSEAGTGQGTQYF. V gene TRBV19 combines with J gene TRBJ2-3, with 9 nucleotides matching TRBD1. The CDR3 is 15 amino acids. In germline, CDR1 is LNHDA, CDR2 SQIVND (reference sequence). V shed 6 bases and J 9 bases; nucleotides not matched to a gene: 13.

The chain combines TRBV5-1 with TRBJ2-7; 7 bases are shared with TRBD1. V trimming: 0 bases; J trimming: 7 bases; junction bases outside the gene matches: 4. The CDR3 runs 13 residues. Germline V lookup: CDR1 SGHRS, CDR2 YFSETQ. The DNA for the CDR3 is TGCGCCAGCAGCTTGGGACAGGGTACGGAGCAGTACTTC. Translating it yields CASSLGQGTEQYF.

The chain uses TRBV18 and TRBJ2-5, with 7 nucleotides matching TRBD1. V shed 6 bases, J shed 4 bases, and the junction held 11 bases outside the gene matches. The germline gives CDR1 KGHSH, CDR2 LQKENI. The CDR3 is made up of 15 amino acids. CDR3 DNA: TGTGCCAGCTCTTCTACAGGGGCGATCCCAGAGACCCAGTACTTC. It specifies CASSSTGAIPETQYF. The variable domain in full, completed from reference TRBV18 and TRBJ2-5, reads NAGVMQNPRHLVRRRGQEARLRCSPMKGHSHVYWYRQLPEEGLKFMVYLQKENIIDESGMPKERFSAEFPKEGPSILRIQQVVRGDSAAYFCASSSTGAIPETQYFGPGTRLLVL.

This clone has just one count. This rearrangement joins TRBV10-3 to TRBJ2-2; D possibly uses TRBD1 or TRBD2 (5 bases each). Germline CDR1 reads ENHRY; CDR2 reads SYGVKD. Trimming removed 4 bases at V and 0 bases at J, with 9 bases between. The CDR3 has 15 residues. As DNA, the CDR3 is TGTGCCATCAGTGGTTCGGGGCCGAACACCGGGGAGCTGTTTTTT. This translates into CAISGSGPNTGELFF.

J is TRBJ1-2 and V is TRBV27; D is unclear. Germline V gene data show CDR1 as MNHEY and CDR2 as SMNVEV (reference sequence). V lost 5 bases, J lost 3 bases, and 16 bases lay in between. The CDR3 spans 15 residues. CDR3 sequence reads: CASSPREGGDYGYTF. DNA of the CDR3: TGTGCCAGCAGTCCCCGGGAGGGCGGGGACTATGGCTACACCTTC.

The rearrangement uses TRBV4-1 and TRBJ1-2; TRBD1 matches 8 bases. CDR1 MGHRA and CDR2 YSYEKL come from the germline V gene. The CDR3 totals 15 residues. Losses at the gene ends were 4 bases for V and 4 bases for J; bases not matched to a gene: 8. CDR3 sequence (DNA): TGCGCCAGCAGCCTAGAAAGGACAGGGACCTATGGCTACACCTTC. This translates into CASSLERTGTYGYTF.

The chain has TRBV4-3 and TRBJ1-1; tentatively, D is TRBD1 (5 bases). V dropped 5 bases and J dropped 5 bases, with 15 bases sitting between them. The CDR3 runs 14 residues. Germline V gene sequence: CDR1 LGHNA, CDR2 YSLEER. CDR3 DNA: TGCGCCAGCAGCTCTCGCAGGGTGGGAACTGAAGCTTTCTTT. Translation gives CASSSRRVGTEAFF.

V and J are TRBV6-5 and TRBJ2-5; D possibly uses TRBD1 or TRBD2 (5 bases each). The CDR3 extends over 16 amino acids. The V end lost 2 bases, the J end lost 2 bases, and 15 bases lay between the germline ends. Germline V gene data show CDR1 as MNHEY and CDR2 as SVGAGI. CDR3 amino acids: CASSYGLGRVQETQYF. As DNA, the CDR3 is TGTGCCAGCAGTTACGGGTTGGGGCGGGTACAAGAGACCCAGTACTTC.